A single T cell receptor (beta chain) is shown here with its context. This sample is drawn from a study of blood T cells in healthy people across ages. It was with a sample-barcoded 5' primer and a J-beta primer mix that a second PCR of about 6 to 12 cycles was run. TCRdb used MiXCR to reprocess the 5' RACE reads, holding one entry per CDR3 protein. The table shows 850,000 to 1,100,000 distinct CDR3 sequences, with 30% to 40% occurring only once. Germline CDR1 and CDR2: DFQATT and SNEGSKA (reference sequence). This CDR3 is built from 14 residues. The ends were cut back, 2 bases at V and 1 base at J, with 11 bases in the middle.

The receptor's source is a young man in good health. The V call is TRBV20-1, the J call TRBJ1-1; TRBD1 is a possible D gene (5 bases). Sequences were obtained from blood. The CDR3 DNA reads TGCAGTGCTAGATGGGGGACCGAGAACACTGAAGCTTTCTTT. This encodes CSARWGTENTEAFF.